Listed below are T cell receptor beta chains from one sample, sequenced in a study of cytomegalovirus exposure and HLA in healthy donors. TCRdb's copy holds only in-frame clones and misses some; the assay was immunoSEQ multiplex PCR. Among roughly 150,000 clones listed, roughly 82% were seen once. The material sequenced was PBMCs. Source of these receptors: a woman between 50 and 59 years old in good health and CMV-seropositive. CDR3s include the opening cysteine and the closing phenylalanine or tryptophan. The D gene is left open where the match is weak. Expanded clones are given a class, and other clones once, few, many or no size at all.

abundance: -; v_gene: TRBV6-5; d_gene: -; j_gene: TRBJ2-7; CDR3aa: CASSYSSGFGYEQYF; CDR3nt: TGTGCCAGCAGTTACTCTTCAGGGTTTGGCTACGAGCAGTACTTC
abundance: -; v_gene: TRBV27; d_gene: -; j_gene: TRBJ2-7; CDR3aa: CASSSYAGYYEQYF; CDR3nt: TGTGCCAGCAGTTCATACGCAGGGTACTACGAGCAGTACTTC
abundance: -; v_gene: TRBV18; d_gene: TRBD1; j_gene: TRBJ1-1; CDR3aa: CASSPLTGGSRNTEAFF; CDR3nt: TGTGCCAGCTCACCACTGACAGGGGGTTCGCGGAACACTGAAGCTTTCTTT
abundance: few; v_gene: TRBV2; d_gene: TRBD1; j_gene: TRBJ1-6; CDR3aa: CASRQPTGGSYNSPLHF; CDR3nt: TGTGCCAGCAGACAACCTACAGGGGGCTCCTATAATTCACCCCTCCACTTT
abundance: -; v_gene: TRBV7-6; d_gene: TRBD2; j_gene: TRBJ2-1; CDR3aa: CASSERLAGENIYNEQFF; CDR3nt: TGTGCCAGCAGCGAACGGCTAGCGGGGGAAAACATTTACAATGAGCAGTTCTTC
abundance: -; v_gene: TRBV4-2; d_gene: TRBD1; j_gene: TRBJ1-2; CDR3aa: CASSQETGGVGDGYTF; CDR3nt: TGTGCCAGCAGCCAAGAGACAGGGGGAGTTGGGGATGGCTACACCTTC
abundance: -; v_gene: TRBV5-6; d_gene: -; j_gene: TRBJ2-2; CDR3aa: CASSLQGPLTGELFF; CDR3nt: TGTGCCAGCAGCTTGCAGGGGCCTTTAACCGGGGAGCTGTTTTTT
abundance: -; v_gene: TRBV6-5; d_gene: TRBD1; j_gene: TRBJ1-5; CDR3aa: CASSGTGGNQPQHF; CDR3nt: TGTGCCAGCAGCGGGACAGGGGGCAATCAGCCCCAGCATTTT
abundance: -; v_gene: TRBV11-2; d_gene: -; j_gene: TRBJ2-4; CDR3aa: CASSRSDRANIQYF; CDR3nt: TGTGCCAGCAGCAGATCGGACAGAGCAAACATTCAGTACTTC
abundance: -; v_gene: TRBV27; d_gene: TRBD1; j_gene: TRBJ1-5; CDR3aa: CASSPGGGRGSNQPQHF; CDR3nt: TGTGCCAGCAGCCCCGGAGGGGGCCGAGGTAGCAATCAGCCCCAGCATTTT
abundance: -; v_gene: TRBV5-4; d_gene: TRBD1; j_gene: TRBJ1-2; CDR3aa: CASRSQGALIGYTF; CDR3nt: TGTGCCAGCAGATCCCAGGGGGCGCTTATTGGCTACACCTTC
abundance: -; v_gene: TRBV30; d_gene: TRBD2; j_gene: TRBJ2-1; CDR3aa: CAWSLGLAGANEQFF; CDR3nt: TGTGCCTGGAGTCTGGGACTAGCGGGGGCTAATGAGCAGTTCTTC
abundance: -; v_gene: TRBV21-1; d_gene: -; j_gene: TRBJ2-6; CDR3aa: CASSNEQGSGANVLTF; CDR3nt: TGTGCCAGCAGCAATGAACAGGGCTCTGGGGCCAACGTCCTGACTTTC
abundance: -; v_gene: TRBV30; d_gene: -; j_gene: TRBJ2-6; CDR3aa: CAWTLGGPGANVLTF; CDR3nt: TGTGCCTGGACTCTGGGGGGGCCTGGGGCCAACGTCCTGACTTTC
abundance: few; v_gene: TRBV29-1; d_gene: TRBD1; j_gene: TRBJ1-1; CDR3aa: CSAPGQGASNTEAFF; CDR3nt: TGCAGCGCGCCGGGACAGGGGGCTTCGAACACTGAAGCTTTCTTT
abundance: -; v_gene: TRBV5-4; d_gene: -; j_gene: TRBJ2-1; CDR3aa: CASSPTRSSYNEQFF; CDR3nt: TGTGCCAGCAGTCCGACAAGATCTTCCTACAATGAGCAGTTCTTC
abundance: few; v_gene: TRBV27; d_gene: -; j_gene: TRBJ2-6; CDR3aa: CASRKGGGPPSGANVLTF; CDR3nt: TGTGCCAGCAGAAAAGGGGGGGGACCCCCCTCTGGGGCCAACGTCCTGACTTTC
abundance: -; v_gene: TRBV27; d_gene: -; j_gene: TRBJ1-5; CDR3aa: CASSGRNQPQHF; CDR3nt: TGTGCCAGCAGTGGGAGAAATCAGCCCCAGCATTTT
abundance: -; v_gene: TRBV6-5; d_gene: -; j_gene: TRBJ2-7; CDR3aa: CASSSKSLVREQYF; CDR3nt: TGTGCCAGCAGTTCTAAATCGCTAGTCCGCGAGCAGTACTTC
abundance: few; v_gene: TRBV28; d_gene: -; j_gene: TRBJ2-7; CDR3aa: CASRKTGTPEQYF; CDR3nt: TGTGCCAGCAGAAAAACAGGGACACCCGAGCAGTACTTC
abundance: -; v_gene: TRBV4-1; d_gene: -; j_gene: TRBJ1-2; CDR3aa: CASSHLLRQSGNGYTF; CDR3nt: TGCGCCAGCAGCCACCTCCTCCGTCAGTCCGGGAATGGCTACACCTTC
abundance: -; v_gene: TRBV2; d_gene: -; j_gene: TRBJ1-1; CDR3aa: CAILLGNTEAFF; CDR3nt: TGTGCCATCTTACTTGGTAACACTGAAGCTTTCTTT
abundance: -; v_gene: TRBV6-5; d_gene: -; j_gene: TRBJ1-3; CDR3aa: CASRDSFSGNTIYF; CDR3nt: TGTGCCAGCAGGGACAGCTTCTCTGGAAACACCATATATTTT
abundance: -; v_gene: TRBV5-1; d_gene: -; j_gene: TRBJ2-3; CDR3aa: CASSQRTAPDTQYF; CDR3nt: TGCGCCAGCAGCCAGAGGACAGCCCCAGATACGCAGTATTTT
abundance: -; v_gene: TRBV4-3; d_gene: TRBD1; j_gene: TRBJ2-2; CDR3aa: CASSPGTANTGELFF; CDR3nt: TGCGCCAGCAGCCCTGGGACAGCGAACACCGGGGAGCTGTTTTTT
abundance: once; v_gene: TRBV30; d_gene: -; j_gene: TRBJ1-2; CDR3aa: CAWKSVDFNSNYGYTF; CDR3nt: TGTGCCTGGAAGAGTGTTGACTTTAACTCTAACTATGGCTACACCTTC
abundance: -; v_gene: TRBV2; d_gene: -; j_gene: TRBJ1-2; CDR3aa: CASSDSILSNYGYTF; CDR3nt: TGTGCCAGCAGCGACTCCATCCTATCTAACTATGGCTACACCTTC
abundance: -; v_gene: TRBV5-4; d_gene: -; j_gene: TRBJ2-5; CDR3aa: CASSLELEGTQYF; CDR3nt: TGTGCCAGCAGCTTGGAACTAGAGGGGACCCAGTACTTC
abundance: -; v_gene: TRBV6-1; d_gene: TRBD1; j_gene: TRBJ1-4; CDR3aa: CASKIRDRGEKLFF; CDR3nt: TGTGCCAGCAAAATCCGGGACAGGGGCGAAAAACTGTTTTTT
abundance: -; v_gene: TRBV6-5; d_gene: -; j_gene: TRBJ2-3; CDR3aa: CASSYSGGGTDTQYF; CDR3nt: TGTGCCAGCAGTTACTCGGGGGGTGGAACAGATACGCAGTATTTT
abundance: -; v_gene: TRBV2; d_gene: -; j_gene: TRBJ1-4; CDR3aa: CASSVDRSNEKLFF; CDR3nt: TGTGCCAGCAGTGTTGACAGGTCCAATGAAAAACTGTTTTTT
abundance: -; v_gene: TRBV11-2; d_gene: TRBD1; j_gene: TRBJ2-7; CDR3aa: CASSLGTEVYEQYF; CDR3nt: TGTGCCAGCAGCCTAGGGACAGAAGTCTACGAGCAGTACTTC
abundance: -; v_gene: TRBV9; d_gene: TRBD1; j_gene: TRBJ1-2; CDR3aa: CASSFTGTGNYGYTF; CDR3nt: TGTGCCAGCAGCTTTACCGGGACAGGGAACTATGGCTACACCTTC
abundance: -; v_gene: TRBV15; d_gene: TRBD2; j_gene: TRBJ2-3; CDR3aa: CATNPRSSGGKDTQYF; CDR3nt: TGTGCCACCAACCCTAGGAGCAGCGGGGGAAAAGATACGCAGTATTTT